The sample holds many counts of the clone carrying this T cell receptor beta chain. Its target is not known. The sample is drawn from a study of T cells in Graves' hyperthyroidism and ophthalmopathy. Overall study results and limits: In validation, the model predicted ophthalmopathy. These predictions came a median roughly 6.5 months before onset.

Amplification of TCR beta CDR3 regions was performed using RNA transcripts as template. HTBI primers were the set used in a first-round RT-PCR of the TCR CDR3. TCRdb re-called the multiplex PCR reads through MiXCR, storing one row per CDR3 protein. Among a few hundred thousand distinct CDR3 sequences, 12% to 15% were seen once, and the ten largest hold about 37%. V shed 4 bases and J 6 bases; nucleotides not matched to a gene: 8. CDR1 and CDR2 from the germline V gene are SNHLY and FYNNEI. This CDR3 region has 15 residues. This chain uses TRBV2 with TRBJ2-2, with 7 bases lining up with TRBD1. Source material: blood. This clonotype originated in a woman aged 35 to 49 with Graves' ophthalmopathy. This CDR3 reads CASSAYRGVAGELFF. In DNA, the CDR3 is TGTGCCAGCAGTGCTTACAGGGGAGTCGCCGGGGAGCTGTTTTTT.